This is a list of T cell receptor beta chains from one sample in a study of T-cell reconstitution after alpha-beta-depleted transplantation in children. A single record per CDR3 protein comes from TCRdb applying MiXCR to the PCR reads. The data hold just over 200,000 distinct CDR3 sequences, with around 7.7% observed a single time. The input for sequencing was PBMCs, mostly from graft donor cells, taken 360 days after TCRalphabeta/CD19-depleted stem cell transplant. The receptors originated from a male patient aged 2-10 years who had a stem cell transplant for acute myeloid leukemia, so the T cells may come from the graft donor. The CDR3 runs from the conserved cysteine through the conserved F or W. A D gene is named only where the DNA matches it firmly. Only some rows state a clone size, as once, few, many or a class for expanded clones.

CDR3nt | CDR3aa | d_gene | j_gene | v_gene | abundance
TGCGCCAGCGCCTCTAGCACAGATACGCAGTATTTT | CASASSTDTQYF | . | TRBJ2-3 | TRBV5-1 | many
TGCAGTGCTAGTAGTATTAACACTGAAGCTTTCTTT | CSASSINTEAFF | . | TRBJ1-1 | TRBV20-1 | .
TGTGCCAGCAGCGCCCGGGTCAGCACCTACGAGCAGTACTTC | CASSARVSTYEQYF | . | TRBJ2-7 | TRBV7-8 | many
TGTGCCAGCAGCTTACCCGGAGAAGATACGCAGTATTTT | CASSLPGEDTQYF | . | TRBJ2-3 | TRBV11-1 | many
TGTGCCAGCAGTTCCCGGACAGTTTATGGCTACACCTTC | CASSSRTVYGYTF | . | TRBJ1-2 | TRBV12-3/TRBV12-4 | many
TGTGCAGCCGGGACTAAGAAAGAGACCCAGTACTTC | CAAGTKKETQYF | TRBD2 | TRBJ2-5 | TRBV28 | few
TGTGCCAGCAGTTGGGGGGGGGAGCAGTACTTC | CASSWGGEQYF | TRBD2 | TRBJ2-7 | TRBV28 | many
TGTGCCAGCAGTCGGCCTAGACAGTCGGGGACGGGCACTGAAGCTTTCTTT | CASSRPRQSGTGTEAFF | . | TRBJ1-1 | TRBV7-9 | few
TGTGCCAGCAGCCAAGATTGGGCTAGCGGGAGGGCCGGATACGAGCAGTACTTC | CASSQDWASGRAGYEQYF | TRBD2 | TRBJ2-7 | TRBV4-2 | many
TGCGCCAGCAGCGGCAATCCAGGGACCTACGAGCAGTACTTC | CASSGNPGTYEQYF | . | TRBJ2-7 | TRBV5-1 | .
TGTGCCAGCAGCTTAAAGGGGCTAGCGGGAGGAAATTACAATGAGCAGTTCTTC | CASSLKGLAGGNYNEQFF | TRBD2 | TRBJ2-1 | TRBV7-3 | few
TGTGCCAGCAGCCAACAGGGGGCCGGAACTAATACGCAGTATTTT | CASSQQGAGTNTQYF | TRBD1 | TRBJ2-3 | TRBV3-1 | few
TGTGCCAGCAGCTTAGCGGGATGGTACGAGCAGTACTTC | CASSLAGWYEQYF | TRBD2 | TRBJ2-7 | TRBV27 | many
TGTGCCAGCAGCGTACACATCCAAGAGACCCAGTACTTC | CASSVHIQETQYF | . | TRBJ2-5 | TRBV9 | .
TGTGCCAGCAGCTTAGCAGGACCTTACCCCTACGAGCAGTACTTC | CASSLAGPYPYEQYF | . | TRBJ2-7 | TRBV7-2 | many
TGTGCTAGCAGCTTAGGGGGGACACCCCAAGAGACCCAGTACTTC | CASSLGGTPQETQYF | . | TRBJ2-5 | TRBV7-7 | many
TGTGCCAGCAGTTACCGCGCCGGGACAGAGATCCGCACTGAAGCTTTCTTT | CASSYRAGTEIRTEAFF | TRBD1 | TRBJ1-1 | TRBV6-5 | .
TGTGCCAGCAGCTTAGAGGGGGCAACTAATGAAAAACTGTTTTTT | CASSLEGATNEKLFF | . | TRBJ1-4 | TRBV7-2 | many
TGTGCCTGGAGTGTTAAGACTAGCGGGGACTACGAGCAGTACTTC | CAWSVKTSGDYEQYF | TRBD2 | TRBJ2-7 | TRBV30 | .
TGTGCCAGTACCGGGACAGCGCTTAGCAATCAGCCCCAGCATTTT | CASTGTALSNQPQHF | TRBD1 | TRBJ1-5 | TRBV19 | few
TGTGCCAGCAGCAAGGGGACAGGGAAAGGGTACGAGCAGTACTTC | CASSKGTGKGYEQYF | TRBD1 | TRBJ2-7 | TRBV12-3/TRBV12-4 | few
TGTGCCAGCAGCCCCAGAGGCCTTATCCAAGAGACCCAGTACTTC | CASSPRGLIQETQYF | . | TRBJ2-5 | TRBV7-3 | few
TGTGCCATGAGCTTTGGGCAGATCGAGACCCAGTACTTC | CAMSFGQIETQYF | . | TRBJ2-5 | TRBV21-1 | .
TGTGCCAGCAGCGACGGTAGGAACACTGAAGCTTTCTTT | CASSDGRNTEAFF | . | TRBJ1-1 | TRBV7-2 | many
TGTGCCAGCAGTTTACGGGAGCAGTTCTTC | CASSLREQFF | . | TRBJ2-1 | TRBV12-3/TRBV12-4 | many
TGTGCCAGCAGCTTGTGGTCGGGTGGGTCACCCCTCCACTTT | CASSLWSGGSPLHF | . | TRBJ1-6 | TRBV5-6 | .
TGTGCCAGCAGCTTAAGACACGGCAGCCCCTCTGGAAACACCATATATTTT | CASSLRHGSPSGNTIYF | . | TRBJ1-3 | TRBV7-2 | few
TGTGCCAGCAGTTATTACCCCTGGGGGGAGGTGAACACTGAAGCTTTCTTT | CASSYYPWGEVNTEAFF | . | TRBJ1-1 | TRBV6-2/TRBV6-3 | .
TGTGCCATCAGCCCCGTGGATTATCAGCCCCAGCATTTT | CAISPVDYQPQHF | . | TRBJ1-5 | TRBV10-3 | many
TGCGCCAGCACCTCGGACAGCTATTCACCCCTCCACTTT | CASTSDSYSPLHF | . | TRBJ1-6 | TRBV5-1 | few
TGCAGTGCTTGGGACTTCAGATCCTACGAGCAGTACTTC | CSAWDFRSYEQYF | . | TRBJ2-7 | TRBV20-1 | few
TGTGCCAGCAGTTCCTTGCAGGGATCCAACTATGGCTACACCTTC | CASSSLQGSNYGYTF | . | TRBJ1-2 | TRBV28 | many
TGTGCCAGCAGCCCCCGACGGGCTAACACTGAAGCTTTCTTT | CASSPRRANTEAFF | . | TRBJ1-1 | TRBV4-2 | many
TGCGCCAGCAGCGATCCAGCGGGAGGAGGATATACGCAGTATTTT | CASSDPAGGGYTQYF | TRBD2 | TRBJ2-3 | TRBV5-1 | few
TGCAGTGCTTGTCCTGCTAGCGGGGGTTACGATGAGCAGTTCTTC | CSACPASGGYDEQFF | TRBD2 | TRBJ2-1 | TRBV20-1 | .